This T cell receptor (beta chain) was captured in a study of breast tumors, draining lymph nodes, adjacent tissues (dated by TCRdb to the mid-2010s). For context, the study as a whole: TCR beta repertoires were compared across tumor, adjacent nontumor tissue and axillary lymph nodes obtained from breast cancer patients. The study was designed to assess the relationships and possible T-cell exchange between tumor, surrounding tissue and draining lymph node repertoires in human breast cancer. The paper as a whole reports these results and caveats: The data were judged consistent with most tumor T cells deriving from the lymph node and then expanding within tumor tissue. The study presented the conclusion that tumor T cells originate in lymph nodes as consistent with a hypothesis, not as something directly demonstrated. Tumors showed preferential V and J gene usage, and their T-cell repertoire diversity fell below that of lymph nodes yet above that of nontumor tissue. Tumor and nontumor tissue repertoires were found to be significantly more similar in luminal-like than in basal-like breast cancer.

This clonotype was recorded many times. What this receptor recognizes is not known. No much larger clonotype is one base removed from it; base qualities were not supplied. V is trimmed back by 3 bases and J by 4 bases, and the junction contains 4 bases that no gene match accounts for. CDR1 ENHRY and CDR2 SYGVKD were looked up in the germline V gene. The CDR3 goes from the cysteine to the phenylalanine over 15 residues. Of all the DNA, just the CDR3 is kept, 45 bases in frame from base 1. The lymph node samples were taken from the axillary draining lymph nodes of breast cancer patients. Sequencing used an Illumina HiSeq 2000. Multiplex PCR amplification was used to build the TCR beta chain libraries. High-throughput sequencing was used to analyze the amplified TCR beta chain products. The public reads were quality trimmed at Q25 with fastp and then assembled into clones with MiXCR by TCRdb, keeping productive beta chains. Every entry covers one CDR3 protein and lists the most common genes and DNA from its rows. In all, the sample holds 85,000 to 130,000 distinct CDR3 sequences, and around 20% of those were seen once. Of the sample, approximately 1.2% falls within the top ten clones.

This TCR was recovered from a female donor with breast cancer. Some clones in this sample may be carry-over from other donors' samples. What was sequenced was axillary lymph node tissue. The chain links TRBV10-3 with TRBJ2-7, with 12 bases matching TRBD2. The nucleotide sequence reads as follows: TGTGCCATCAGTGACTCTAGCGGGAGGGAGTACGAGCAGTACTTC. It translates to CAISDSSGREYEQYF.